The source of this T cell receptor delta chain is a study of γδ T cells in repeated Plasmodium falciparum infection. Study in general: The natural-infection arm compared Malian children under seasonal malaria with matched Australian children. Donors had four controlled P. falciparum NF54 infections over about 640 days.

Study results and limitations: Malian donors came from one small rural village, predominantly one ethnic group. Compared with Australian children, Malian Vdelta2-negative repertoires seemed more clonal, less diverse, less shared.

Of note for this clone: Its target is not known. The translation of this DNA and the TCRdb protein of a much larger clone differ at residue 15, probably owing to a read error; the protein shown here is translated from the DNA.

This CDR3 spans 22 amino acids. V lost 1 base, J lost 6 bases, and 33 bases lay in between. Germline lookup yields CDR1 TSWWSYY and CDR2 QGS. TCRdb reanalysed the multiplex PCR reads with CATT. This sample has approximately 93,000 delta-chain clones, with over 0.75% found just once. Flow sorting of PBMC yielded separate Vgamma9/Vdelta2+ and Vdelta2-negative gammadelta T cell populations for bulk repertoire analysis. The sequenced sample consisted of gamma-delta T cells from blood. The chain links TRDV1 to TRDJ2; either TRDD2 or TRDD3 may supply D (9 bases each). This clonotype was obtained from a pool of human donors (malaria-infected and uninfected, not separated). CDR3 nucleotide sequence: TGTGCTCTTGGGGAACCTCCTTCCTACCCCGGGGAGGGGGATACTAGGTCAGCACAACTCTTCTTT. Its protein is CALGEPPSYPGEGDTRSAQLFF.